Sequencing of this TCR beta chain was carried out in a study of blood T cell repertoires in COVID-19. Profiling relied on immunoSEQ multiplex PCR, and the TCRdb table lists in-frame clones only, not all of them. The sample contains around 140,000 clones, around nine tenths of which appear only once. Germline assignment: CDR1 GTSNPN and CDR2 SVGIG (reference sequence). The CDR3 consists of 14 residues. Trimming removed 2 bases at V and 5 bases at J, with 15 bases between. The receptor was isolated from a woman between 45 and 60 years old with active or convalescent COVID-19. Sequencing was done on a sample of peripheral blood. The chain combines TRBV30 with TRBJ1-1; perhaps TRBD1 as D (6 bases). In nucleotides, the CDR3 is TGTGCCTGGAGTTTGGGGCAGGGGTTTACTGAAGCTTTCTTT. Translated, it gives CAWSLGQGFTEAFF.